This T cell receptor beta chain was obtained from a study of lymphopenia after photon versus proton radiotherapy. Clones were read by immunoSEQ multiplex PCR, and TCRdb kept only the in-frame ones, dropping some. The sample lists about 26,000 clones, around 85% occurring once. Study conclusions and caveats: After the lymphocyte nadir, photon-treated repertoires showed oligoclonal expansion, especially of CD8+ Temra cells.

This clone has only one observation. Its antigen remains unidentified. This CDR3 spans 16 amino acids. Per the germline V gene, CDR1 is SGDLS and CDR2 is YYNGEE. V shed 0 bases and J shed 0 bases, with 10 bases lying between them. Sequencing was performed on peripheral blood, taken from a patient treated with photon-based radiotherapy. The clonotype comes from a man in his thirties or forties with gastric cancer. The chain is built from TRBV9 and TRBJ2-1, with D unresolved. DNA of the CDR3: TGTGCCAGCAGCGTAGGGGCGGACCCCTCCTACAATGAGCAGTTCTTC. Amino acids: CASSVGADPSYNEQFF.